A selection of T cell receptor beta chains follows, all from one sample in a study of T cell repertoires in cytomegalovirus infection. These receptors lack a known antigen. TCRdb reprocessed the reads with MiXCR, giving one entry per CDR3 protein. The repertoire holds 80,000 to 90,000 distinct CDR3 sequences, approximately 46% seen once, with just over 90% in the top ten. This specimen consisted of CD8+ T cells from cultured PBMCs, obtained from culture after CMV antigen stimulation. The receptors shown here come from a human donor in good health (CMV status not recorded). Some clones in this sample may be carry-over from other donors' samples. Each CDR3 is given with its conserved first and last residue. A D gene is named only where the DNA matches it firmly. Clone size is not always given. Where it is, it says once, few, many or a class for expanded clones.

d_gene: TRBD1
j_gene: TRBJ1-1
len: 14
abundance: NA
v_gene: TRBV7-6
CDR3nt: TGTGCCAGCAGCCTTGAAGGGGGCCTCACTGAAGCTTTCTTT
CDR3aa: CASSLEGGLTEAFF

d_gene: NA
j_gene: TRBJ2-4
len: 14
abundance: NA
v_gene: TRBV5-4
CDR3nt: TGTGCCAGCAGCTTAGGAGATGCCAAAAACATTCAGTACTTC
CDR3aa: CASSLGDAKNIQYF

d_gene: NA
j_gene: TRBJ2-5
len: 17
abundance: NA
v_gene: TRBV6-1
CDR3nt: TGTGCCAGCAGTGAAGCGCTAGGCTACTCCCCCCAAGAGACCCAGTACTTC
CDR3aa: CASSEALGYSPQETQYF

d_gene: NA
j_gene: TRBJ2-5
len: 18
abundance: few
v_gene: TRBV7-4
CDR3nt: TGTGCCAGCAGCTTGGGGGGTCTAGGACCGTCACAACAAGAGACCCAGTACTTC
CDR3aa: CASSLGGLGPSQQETQYF

d_gene: NA
j_gene: TRBJ2-3
len: 15
abundance: NA
v_gene: TRBV7-2
CDR3nt: TGTGCCAGCAGCTTAGCGCCCGAGGGCCCAGATACGCAGTATTTT
CDR3aa: CASSLAPEGPDTQYF

d_gene: TRBD1
j_gene: TRBJ1-3
len: 19
abundance: few
v_gene: TRBV6-6
CDR3nt: TGTGCCAGCAGTTCCACCGCCACAGGGGCACCTGGGACTGGAAACACCATATATTTT
CDR3aa: CASSSTATGAPGTGNTIYF

d_gene: NA
j_gene: TRBJ1-5
len: 15
abundance: NA
v_gene: TRBV28
CDR3nt: TGTGCCAGCACCCCTAGGGCAGTTGCCAATCAGCCCCAGCATTTT
CDR3aa: CASTPRAVANQPQHF

d_gene: TRBD1
j_gene: TRBJ1-6
len: 16
abundance: NA
v_gene: TRBV7-4
CDR3nt: TGTGCCAGCAGCTTGAACCTCAGAACAGGGGTCTCACCCCTCCACTTT
CDR3aa: CASSLNLRTGVSPLHF

d_gene: NA
j_gene: TRBJ2-2
len: 12
abundance: NA
v_gene: TRBV10-2
CDR3nt: TGCGCCAGCAGCTCGGGGGTCGGGGAGCTGTTTTTT
CDR3aa: CASSSGVGELFF

d_gene: TRBD2
j_gene: TRBJ2-7
len: 17
abundance: NA
v_gene: TRBV27
CDR3nt: TGTGCCAGCAGCCGGACTAGCGGCGGCGCGCGGCCATACGAGCAGTACTTC
CDR3aa: CASSRTSGGARPYEQYF

d_gene: TRBD1
j_gene: TRBJ2-1
len: 12
abundance: NA
v_gene: TRBV7-3
CDR3nt: TGTGCCAGCAGCTTCGGACAGGGTGAGCAGTTCTTC
CDR3aa: CASSFGQGEQFF

d_gene: NA
j_gene: TRBJ1-1
len: 16
abundance: few
v_gene: TRBV7-3
CDR3nt: TGTGCCAGCAGCTTGGGAGGGGAAACGATGAACACTGAAGCTTTCTTT
CDR3aa: CASSLGGETMNTEAFF

d_gene: TRBD1
j_gene: TRBJ2-1
len: 16
abundance: NA
v_gene: TRBV11-2
CDR3nt: TGTGCCAGCAGCTTCCTCCGGGACAGGGGGCGGAATGAGCAGTTCTTC
CDR3aa: CASSFLRDRGRNEQFF

d_gene: NA
j_gene: TRBJ1-1
len: 11
abundance: NA
v_gene: TRBV7-9
CDR3nt: TGTGCCAGCTGGAGGGGCACTGAAGCTTTCTTT
CDR3aa: CASWRGTEAFF

d_gene: TRBD1
j_gene: TRBJ2-7
len: 15
abundance: NA
v_gene: TRBV7-9
CDR3nt: TGTGCCAGCAGCTCCCGGGACAGACTCTCCTACGAGCAGTACTTC
CDR3aa: CASSSRDRLSYEQYF

d_gene: TRBD1
j_gene: TRBJ2-5
len: 16
abundance: few
v_gene: TRBV27
CDR3nt: TGTGCCAGCAGTTTCTTCCCTACAGGGGGCCAAGAGACCCAGTACTTC
CDR3aa: CASSFFPTGGQETQYF

d_gene: NA
j_gene: TRBJ1-2
len: 13
abundance: NA
v_gene: TRBV12-3/TRBV12-4
CDR3nt: TGTGCCAGCGGGTTACAGGGTCCCTATGGCTACACCTTC
CDR3aa: CASGLQGPYGYTF